This is a list of T cell receptor beta chains from one sample in a study of blood T cell repertoires in COVID-19. Clones were read by immunoSEQ multiplex PCR, and TCRdb kept only the in-frame ones, dropping some. The sample records some 76,000 clones, about nine tenths being singletons. The material sequenced was peripheral blood. The receptors stem from a woman aged 18-29 years with acute or convalescent COVID-19. Both conserved end residues are part of each CDR3. The order of the fields is J gene, D gene, V gene, clone size, CDR3 protein, CDR3 DNA. D genes are given only for firm matches. Some rows have no size entry. The others give once, few or many, or a class for an expanded clone.

J gene: TRBJ2-1; D gene: -; V gene: TRBV4-1; clone size: -; CDR3 protein: CASSPLRDSNEQFF; CDR3 DNA: TGCGCCAGCAGCCCGCTGCGGGACAGCAATGAGCAGTTCTTC
J gene: TRBJ2-5; D gene: TRBD2; V gene: TRBV5-1; clone size: -; CDR3 protein: CASILVPWTSGVQETQYF; CDR3 DNA: TGCGCCAGCATCTTGGTCCCCTGGACTAGCGGGGTCCAAGAGACCCAGTACTTC
J gene: TRBJ2-1; D gene: TRBD2; V gene: TRBV25-1; clone size: once; CDR3 protein: CASSDSGTSGSSYNEQFF; CDR3 DNA: TGTGCCAGCAGTGACTCCGGGACTAGCGGGAGCTCCTACAATGAGCAGTTCTTC
J gene: TRBJ1-2; D gene: TRBD1; V gene: TRBV19; clone size: -; CDR3 protein: CASSDRGAGWGYTF; CDR3 DNA: TGTGCCAGTAGTGACAGGGGCGCAGGCTGGGGCTACACCTTC
J gene: TRBJ2-7; D gene: -; V gene: TRBV28; clone size: -; CDR3 protein: CASSFQNEQYF; CDR3 DNA: TGTGCCAGCAGTTTTCAAAACGAGCAGTACTTC
J gene: TRBJ1-2; D gene: -; V gene: TRBV28; clone size: -; CDR3 protein: CASSPRGANGYGYTF; CDR3 DNA: TGTGCCAGCAGTCCCCGGGGGGCTAATGGGTATGGCTACACCTTC
J gene: TRBJ2-1; D gene: TRBD1; V gene: TRBV7-2; clone size: -; CDR3 protein: CASSLGQELGEQFF; CDR3 DNA: TGTGCCAGCAGCCTCGGACAGGAATTGGGCGAGCAGTTCTTC
J gene: TRBJ1-6; D gene: TRBD1; V gene: TRBV2; clone size: once; CDR3 protein: CASHLGQGARSPLHF; CDR3 DNA: TGTGCCAGCCACCTTGGACAGGGGGCGAGGTCACCCCTCCACTTT
J gene: TRBJ2-1; D gene: -; V gene: TRBV5-1; clone size: -; CDR3 protein: CASSGAADEQFF; CDR3 DNA: TGCGCCAGCAGCGGCGCAGCGGATGAGCAGTTCTTC
J gene: TRBJ2-1; D gene: -; V gene: TRBV11-2; clone size: -; CDR3 protein: CASSLGAQGRNEQFF; CDR3 DNA: TGTGCCAGCAGCTTAGGGGCGCAGGGGCGCAATGAGCAGTTCTTC
J gene: TRBJ1-4; D gene: TRBD1; V gene: TRBV9; clone size: -; CDR3 protein: CASSVDGTGGEKLFF; CDR3 DNA: TGTGCCAGCAGCGTAGACGGGACAGGGGGGGAAAAACTGTTTTTT
J gene: TRBJ2-7; D gene: TRBD1; V gene: TRBV18; clone size: once; CDR3 protein: CASSPLYTGVYEQYF; CDR3 DNA: TGTGCCAGCTCACCATTGTACACAGGGGTCTACGAGCAGTACTTC
J gene: TRBJ1-3; D gene: TRBD1; V gene: TRBV19; clone size: -; CDR3 protein: CASSPPGGLGNTIYF; CDR3 DNA: TGTGCCAGTAGTCCTCCAGGGGGTCTCGGAAACACCATATATTTT
J gene: TRBJ2-2; D gene: -; V gene: TRBV3-1/TRBV3-2; clone size: -; CDR3 protein: CASSQVGSGGELFF; CDR3 DNA: TGTGCCAGCAGCCAAGTAGGGAGTGGCGGGGAGCTGTTTTTT
J gene: TRBJ2-7; D gene: TRBD2; V gene: TRBV10-3; clone size: -; CDR3 protein: CAISKLAGEDEQYF; CDR3 DNA: TGTGCCATCAGCAAACTAGCGGGAGAGGACGAGCAGTACTTC
J gene: TRBJ1-1; D gene: -; V gene: TRBV30; clone size: -; CDR3 protein: CAWNRRVKAFF; CDR3 DNA: TGTGCCTGGAACCGCAGGGTTAAAGCTTTCTTT
J gene: TRBJ2-3; D gene: -; V gene: TRBV21-1; clone size: -; CDR3 protein: CASSKLLRGASGRTSTDTQYF; CDR3 DNA: TGTGCCAGCAGCAAGCTCTTGAGGGGCGCTAGCGGGCGTACTAGCACAGATACGCAGTATTTT
J gene: TRBJ1-1; D gene: TRBD1; V gene: TRBV2; clone size: -; CDR3 protein: CASSLQGVKNTEAFF; CDR3 DNA: TGTGCCAGCAGTTTACAGGGGGTTAAGAACACTGAAGCTTTCTTT
J gene: TRBJ1-3; D gene: -; V gene: TRBV5-5; clone size: -; CDR3 protein: CASSFLETGNTIYF; CDR3 DNA: TGTGCCAGCAGCTTCTTAGAGACTGGAAACACCATATATTTT
J gene: TRBJ2-5; D gene: -; V gene: TRBV9; clone size: -; CDR3 protein: CASSAPGTFGRETQYF; CDR3 DNA: TGTGCCAGCAGCGCCCCCGGGACTTTCGGGAGAGAGACCCAGTACTTC
J gene: TRBJ1-1; D gene: -; V gene: TRBV27; clone size: once; CDR3 protein: CASSTRGVNTEAFF; CDR3 DNA: TGTGCCAGCAGTACGCGGGGCGTGAACACTGAAGCTTTCTTT
J gene: TRBJ1-5; D gene: -; V gene: TRBV19; clone size: -; CDR3 protein: CASSNPGPQHF; CDR3 DNA: TGTGCCAGTAGTAACCCGGGGCCCCAGCATTTT
J gene: TRBJ1-1; D gene: -; V gene: TRBV5-1; clone size: -; CDR3 protein: CASSLDGGTEAFF; CDR3 DNA: TGCGCCAGCAGCTTGGACGGGGGCACTGAAGCTTTCTTT
J gene: TRBJ1-1; D gene: -; V gene: TRBV5-1; clone size: -; CDR3 protein: CASSLTGSGNTEAFF; CDR3 DNA: TGCGCCAGCAGCTTGACAGGGTCAGGGAACACTGAAGCTTTCTTT
J gene: TRBJ1-2; D gene: TRBD1; V gene: TRBV5-1; clone size: -; CDR3 protein: CASSTGQGFYGYTF; CDR3 DNA: TGCGCCAGCAGCACGGGACAGGGGTTCTATGGCTACACCTTC
J gene: TRBJ1-4; D gene: TRBD1; V gene: TRBV4-3; clone size: once; CDR3 protein: CASSQDSGGLDEKLFF; CDR3 DNA: TGCGCCAGCAGCCAAGACTCAGGGGGCCTAGATGAAAAACTGTTTTTT
J gene: TRBJ2-1; D gene: TRBD2; V gene: TRBV7-9; clone size: -; CDR3 protein: CVSSLGTSRSYNEQFF; CDR3 DNA: TGTGTCAGCAGCTTAGGGACTAGCCGGTCCTACAATGAGCAGTTCTTC
J gene: TRBJ2-7; D gene: -; V gene: TRBV21-1; clone size: -; CDR3 protein: CASSKDGQGSSYEQYF; CDR3 DNA: TGTGCCAGCAGCAAAGATGGACAGGGGAGCTCCTACGAGCAGTACTTC
J gene: TRBJ1-2; D gene: TRBD1; V gene: TRBV6-6; clone size: -; CDR3 protein: CASSPGTAPNYGYTF; CDR3 DNA: TGTGCCAGCAGCCCCGGGACAGCTCCTAACTATGGCTACACCTTC
J gene: TRBJ2-7; D gene: TRBD2; V gene: TRBV6-1; clone size: -; CDR3 protein: CASSEEGLASYEQYF; CDR3 DNA: TGTGCCAGCAGTGAAGAGGGACTAGCGAGCTACGAGCAGTACTTC
J gene: TRBJ2-1; D gene: -; V gene: TRBV6-5; clone size: -; CDR3 protein: CASSYGGTADYGQFF; CDR3 DNA: TGTGCCAGCAGTTATGGGGGGACAGCGGACTACGGGCAGTTCTTC
J gene: TRBJ1-4; D gene: -; V gene: TRBV19; clone size: -; CDR3 protein: CASSKTDNNEKLFF; CDR3 DNA: TGTGCCAGTAGCAAGACAGATAATAATGAAAAACTGTTTTTT
J gene: TRBJ1-1; D gene: -; V gene: TRBV7-9; clone size: -; CDR3 protein: CASSPRTGDMNTEAFF; CDR3 DNA: TGTGCCAGCAGCCCCAGGACGGGGGATATGAACACTGAAGCTTTCTTT
J gene: TRBJ1-5; D gene: TRBD1; V gene: TRBV6-1; clone size: -; CDR3 protein: CASSEATGEFQPQHF; CDR3 DNA: TGTGCCAGCAGTGAAGCGACAGGGGAGTTTCAGCCCCAGCATTTT
J gene: TRBJ2-7; D gene: TRBD1; V gene: TRBV7-9; clone size: -; CDR3 protein: CASSRQGYEQYF; CDR3 DNA: TGTGCCAGCAGCAGACAGGGATACGAGCAGTACTTC
J gene: TRBJ1-3; D gene: -; V gene: TRBV28; clone size: -; CDR3 protein: CASSNQGSPGNTIYF; CDR3 DNA: TGTGCCAGCAGTAACCAGGGATCTCCTGGAAACACCATATATTTT
J gene: TRBJ2-5; D gene: TRBD2; V gene: TRBV5-1; clone size: -; CDR3 protein: CASSLDSGRALETQYF; CDR3 DNA: TGCGCCAGCAGCTTGGATAGCGGGAGGGCCCTGGAGACCCAGTACTTC
J gene: TRBJ1-5; D gene: -; V gene: TRBV18; clone size: -; CDR3 protein: CASSRGGGNQPQHF; CDR3 DNA: TGTGCCAGCTCACGCGGGGGTGGGAATCAGCCCCAGCATTTT
J gene: TRBJ2-3; D gene: -; V gene: TRBV7-9; clone size: -; CDR3 protein: CASSFEDSSTDTQYF; CDR3 DNA: TGTGCCAGCAGCTTTGAGGACTCTAGCACAGATACGCAGTATTTT
J gene: TRBJ1-1; D gene: TRBD1; V gene: TRBV29-1; clone size: -; CDR3 protein: CSVDLGQSMNTEAFF; CDR3 DNA: TGCAGCGTAGATTTGGGACAGAGTATGAACACTGAAGCTTTCTTT
J gene: TRBJ1-1; D gene: -; V gene: TRBV3-1/TRBV3-2; clone size: -; CDR3 protein: CASSQVPTGTEAFF; CDR3 DNA: TGTGCCAGCAGCCAAGTACCCACGGGCACTGAAGCTTTCTTT